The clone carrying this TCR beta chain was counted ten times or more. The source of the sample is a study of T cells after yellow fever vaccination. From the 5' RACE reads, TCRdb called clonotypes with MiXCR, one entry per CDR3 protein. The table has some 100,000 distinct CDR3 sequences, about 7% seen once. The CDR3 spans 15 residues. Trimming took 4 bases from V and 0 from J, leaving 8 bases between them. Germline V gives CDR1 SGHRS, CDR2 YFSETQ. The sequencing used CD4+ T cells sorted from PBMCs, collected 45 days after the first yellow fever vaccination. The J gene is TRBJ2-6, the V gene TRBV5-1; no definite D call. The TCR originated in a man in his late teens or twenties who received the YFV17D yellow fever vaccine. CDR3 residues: CASSAPSSGANVLTF. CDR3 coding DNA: TGCGCCAGCAGCGCCCCAAGCTCTGGGGCCAACGTCCTGACTTTC.